What follows are 6 T cell receptor beta chains derived from one specimen sequenced in a study of somatic mutations in cytotoxic T cells in rheumatoid arthritis. Here immunoSEQ multiplex PCR was the method, and the copy in TCRdb shows in-frame clones only, minus some. In the table there are 5,000 to 6,500 clones, roughly 80% of which are singletons. The sample taken for sequencing was CD8+ T cells sorted from blood. The receptors were gathered from a woman aged 50 to 60 with rheumatoid arthritis.

The chain combines TRBV14 with TRBJ1-2; unclear D gene. The CDR3 contains 13 residues. Trimming shortened V by 4 bases and J by 2 bases, and 8 bases separated the two germline ends. Germline V CDR1 and CDR2: SGHDN, FVKESK. This CDR3 is CASSLGINYGYTF. DNA for the CDR3: TGTGCCAGCAGCCTCGGGATAAACTATGGCTACACCTTC.

The chain has TRBV28 and TRBJ1-1; D gene ambiguous. The V end lost 6 bases, the J end lost 12 bases, and 17 bases lay between the germline ends. Germline CDR1 MDHEN, CDR2 SYDVKM. This CDR3 spans 12 amino acids. The CDR3 loop is CASSGDGVPSFF. The CDR3 DNA follows: TGTGCCAGCAGCGGGGATGGTGTACCCTCTTTCTTT. The full variable domain, with the rest looked up from reference TRBV28 and TRBJ1-1, is DVKVTQSSRYLVKRTGEKVFLECVQDMDHENMFWYRQDPGLGLRLIYFSYDVKMKEKGDIPEGYSVSREKKERFSLILESASTNQTSMYLCASSGDGVPSFFGQGTRLTVV.

The chain links TRBV13 to TRBJ2-1, with 10 bases aligning to TRBD2. Trimming took 5 bases from V and 6 from J; bases not matched to a gene: 13. Germline loops: CDR1 PRHDT, CDR2 FYEKMQ (reference sequence). The CDR3 loop spans 17 amino acids. CDR3 in DNA: TGTGCCAGCAGCCCCCGTTTAGGTAGCGGGGGGAGCAATGAGCAGTTCTTC. This codes for CASSPRLGSGGSNEQFF.

The rearrangement joins TRBV2 to TRBJ2-3; a possible D gene is TRBD2 (5 bases). The CDR3 loop spans 12 amino acids. Trimming stripped 8 bases from V and 5 bases from J, with 11 bases between. CDR1 SNHLY and CDR2 FYNNEI come from the germline V gene. DNA of the CDR3: TGTGCCAGCTTTTTACGGGGAGATACGCAGTATTTT. Amino acid sequence: CASFLRGDTQYF.

The chain employs TRBV6-1 and TRBJ2-7; 11 nucleotides agree with TRBD1. Looked up from germline, CDR1 is MNHNS and CDR2 is SASEGT. V shed 8 bases and J 4 bases; nucleotides not matched to a gene: 7. The CDR3 is made up of 14 amino acids. For the CDR3, the DNA is TGTGCCAGCTGGGTCCGGGACAGGGGGTACGAGCAGTACTTC. Amino acid sequence: CASWVRDRGYEQYF.

The chain has TRBV27 and TRBJ2-7, with a weak D call TRBD2 (7 bases). CDR3 length: 15 residues. Trimming took 0 bases from V and 2 from J, leaving 11 bases between them. In germline, CDR1 is MNHEY, CDR2 SMNVEV (reference sequence). The CDR3 DNA reads as TGTGCCAGCAGTTTATCGAGGGGGGGGACCTACGAGCAGTACTTC. As protein: CASSLSRGGTYEQYF.